This paragraph reports one T cell receptor beta chain. Its specificity is unknown. V dropped 4 bases and J dropped 5; count of bases not matched to a gene: 6. Germline V CDR1 and CDR2: MNHEY, SVGAGI. The CDR3 has 14 residues. Primers: 60 Vbeta forward and 13 Jbeta reverse. Data came from immunoSEQ multiplex PCR; TCRdb stores just in-frame clones and leaves some out. The data hold 150,000 to 200,000 clones, with around 68% observed a single time. This entry comes from a study of cytomegalovirus exposure and HLA in healthy donors. Study-wide results and caveats: Common viral pathogens (according to a later analysis) appeared linked to several of the most significant clusters. For most subjects, TCR beta sequences were reported to predict HLA-A and HLA-B alleles with accuracy.

This clonotype was obtained from a man aged 45 to 65 in good health and CMV-seronegative. The V gene is TRBV6-5, the J gene TRBJ2-5, with 8 bases aligning to TRBD2. Sequencing was carried out using PBMCs. The CDR3 coding sequence is TGTGCCAGCAGTTCCCCAGCGGGGGTGGAGACCCAGTACTTC. It specifies CASSSPAGVETQYF.